This TCR beta chain was recovered during a study of T cells in tuberculosis. Study results and caveats: Selection depended on which cryopreserved specimens were available. Active tuberculosis patients had shorter CDR3-alpha; the beta difference was nonsignificant. Smaller distances to GMM-specific TCRs suggested their expansion in active tuberculosis.

This CDR3 contains 18 residues. The V segment lost 4 bases and the J segment 2 bases; nucleotides outside the gene matches: 8. CDR1 is SGHTA and CDR2 is FQGNSA in the germline V gene. The time point is: new active TB diagnosis, blood taken before or within 7 days of starting treatment. Each patient had positive sputum smear microscopy and/or positive culture. Sequenced by immunoSEQ multiplex PCR; TCRdb stores in-frame clones only, minus some. The table includes 47,000 or so clones, about 96% detected once. In its sample, this clone was seen once. Antigen: not known. This sequence joins TRBV7-2 and TRBJ2-3, with 14 positions matching TRBD2. This sequence originates from an adult with tuberculosis. The specimen comprised PBMCs, sampled at tuberculosis diagnosis. In DNA, the CDR3 is TGTGCCAGCAGCTCTCCCGGGACTAGCGGGAGCCCCACAGATACGCAGTATTTT. Protein sequence: CASSSPGTSGSPTDTQYF.